The 13 T cell receptor beta chains below come from one sample, sequenced in a study of identical twins. TCRdb passed the 5' RACE reads through MiXCR, listing each CDR3 protein once. The data hold roughly 200,000 distinct CDR3 sequences, with around 6.9% observed a single time. These data were also filed under a second study, of yellow fever vaccine responses in identical twins.

The sample was memory (CD45RO+) T cells sorted from blood. These receptors originate from a woman aged 18-29 years in good health.

The CDR3 is CATSRAGIRDSPLHF. The CDR3 DNA sequence: TGTGCCACCAGCAGAGCGGGGATTAGGGATTCACCCCTCCACTTT. This chain connects TRBV15 to TRBJ1-6; D is unclear. This CDR3 comprises 15 residues. The germline V gene has CDR1 LNHNV and CDR2 YYDKDF (reference sequence). V lost 1 base to trimming and J lost 8 bases, with 12 bases between them.

This clonotype was detected many times. This rearrangement joins TRBV11-2 to TRBJ2-2; D may be TRBD2 (5 bases). The length of the CDR3 is 15 residues. Between the trimmed V and J ends, which lost 1 base and 5 bases, there was a span of 11 bases. Germline V gives CDR1 SGHAT, CDR2 FQNNGV. CDR3 coding DNA: TGTGCCAGCAGCTTAGTGCTGAGGAGGACCGGGGAGCTGTTTTTT. Translated, it gives CASSLVLRRTGELFF. Using reference TRBV11-2 and TRBJ2-2 for the parts outside the CDR3, the full variable domain is EAGVAQSPRYKIIEKRQSVAFWCNPISGHATLYWYQQILGQGPKLLIQFQNNGVVDDSQLPKDRFSAERLKGVDSTLKIQPAKLEDSAVYLCASSLVLRRTGELFFGEGSRLTVL.

In this sample, this clonotype turned up a few times. The V and J genes are TRBV24-1 and TRBJ2-5, with a possible D match to TRBD1 (5 bases). The germline gives CDR1 KGHDR, CDR2 SFDVKD. V lost 3 bases to trimming and J lost 2 bases, with 12 bases between them. This CDR3 spans 15 amino acids. The CDR3 spells CATSDQTDLQETQYF. The CDR3 coding sequence is TGTGCCACCAGTGATCAGACAGACTTACAAGAGACCCAGTACTTC.

This clonotype was counted many times. The chain joins TRBV5-6 to TRBJ1-1; D perhaps matches TRBD1 (5 bases). Trimming left V 5 bases short and J 4 bases short, with 12 bases between. The germline V gene has CDR1 SGHDT and CDR2 YYEEEE. CDR3 length: 13 amino acids. The CDR3 is CASSLGGVTEAFF. The CDR3 nucleotides read TGTGCCAGCAGTCTCGGGGGGGTCACTGAAGCTTTCTTT.

This clonotype was seen a few times. DNA of the CDR3: TGTGCCAGCAGTCTTCCCGGACGAGCAGATACGCAGTATTTT. It yields the protein CASSLPGRADTQYF. V usage is TRBV25-1 and J usage is TRBJ2-3; D unresolved. Germline V gene lookup returns CDR1 MGHDK and CDR2 SYGVNS. The V end lost 5 bases, the J end lost 4 bases, and 13 bases lay between the germline ends. This CDR3 has 14 residues. Full variable domain (remainder filled in from reference TRBV25-1 and TRBJ2-3): EADIYQTPRYLVIGTGKKITLECSQTMGHDKMYWYQQDPGMELHLIHYSYGVNSTEKGDLSSESTVSRIRTEHFPLTLESARPSHTSQYLCASSLPGRADTQYFGPGTRLTVL.

The rearrangement joins TRBV5-8 to TRBJ2-5; no definite D call. Trimming removed 7 bases from V and 4 bases from J, with 8 bases in between. Germline values: CDR1 SGHTS, CDR2 YDEGEE. The CDR3 spans 11 residues. CDR3 DNA sequence: TGTGCCAGCTTACTCCTAGAGACCCAGTACTTC. Its protein is CASLLLETQYF.

This clonotype was seen at least ten times. This chain's CDR3 is CASSSAGMQAANYGYTF. The CDR3 DNA reads as TGTGCCAGCAGTTCCGCAGGGATGCAGGCAGCTAACTATGGCTACACCTTC. The chain has TRBV28 and TRBJ1-2; the D gene is possibly TRBD1 (5 bases). In germline, CDR1 is MDHEN, CDR2 SYDVKM. Trimming pared 4 bases from V and 0 bases from J, leaving 18 bases between. The CDR3 consists of 17 residues.

The sample holds a few counts of this clonotype. The V gene is TRBV6-2 or TRBV6-3, the J gene TRBJ2-5; either TRBD1 or TRBD2 may supply D (5 bases each). Per the germline V gene, CDR1 is MNHEY and CDR2 is SVGEGT. The CDR3 spans 13 residues. The V gene lost 6 bases and the J gene lost 5 bases, with 13 bases spanning the gap. Here the CDR3 DNA reads TGTGCCAGCAGATCGCAGGGAGTGGAGACCCAGTACTTC. It is translated as CASRSQGVETQYF.

The rearrangement uses TRBV7-2 and TRBJ2-7; 7 bases match TRBD2. Germline V lookup: CDR1 SGHTA, CDR2 FQGNSA. The CDR3 runs to 14 residues. With V trimmed by 4 bases and J by 1 base, 4 bases remained unmatched. The CDR3 DNA reads TGTGCCAGCAGCTCGGGACTACATTCCTACGAGCAGTACTTC. Its protein product is CASSSGLHSYEQYF.

This clonotype was recorded many times. The rearrangement links TRBV9 to TRBJ1-3; TRBD1 is a possible D gene (5 bases). The CDR3 extends over 15 amino acids. V dropped 3 bases and J dropped 2 bases, with 12 bases sitting between them. CDR1 and CDR2 (germline): SGDLS, YYNGEE. The CDR3: CASSGGGGTGNTIYF. Written as DNA, the CDR3 is TGTGCCAGCAGCGGCGGTGGGGGTACTGGAAACACCATATATTTT. The variable domain in full, completed from reference TRBV9 and TRBJ1-3, reads DSGVTQTPKHLITATGQRVTLRCSPRSGDLSVYWYQQSLDQGLQFLIQYYNGEERAKGNILERFSAQQFPDLHSELNLSSLELGDSALYFCASSGGGGTGNTIYFGEGSWLTVV.

This clonotype came up a few times. The chain has TRBV5-4 and TRBJ1-1; D might be TRBD1 (5 bases). Between the trimmed V and J ends, which lost 3 bases and 4 bases, there was a span of 16 bases. The CDR3 is 15 amino acids. The V gene's germline CDR1 is SGHNT and CDR2 YYREEE (reference sequence). The chain's CDR3 is CASSWDLGGGTEAFF. The CDR3 coding sequence is TGTGCCAGCAGCTGGGACCTTGGGGGGGGCACTGAAGCTTTCTTT.

This chain uses TRBV9 with TRBJ2-5; no clear D. The germline CDR1 and CDR2 sequences are SGDLS and YYNGEE. Trimming pared 0 bases from V and 4 bases from J, leaving 10 bases between. This CDR3 contains 14 residues. The DNA for the CDR3 is TGTGCCAGCAGCGTAGACTCGGTAGGAGAGACCCAGTACTTC. Translation gives CASSVDSVGETQYF.

This clonotype was observed many times. The V and J genes are TRBV12-5 and TRBJ2-2; no firm D call. Germline V gene lookup returns CDR1 LGHNT and CDR2 FRNRAP. There are 14 residues in the CDR3. The V end lost 5 bases, the J end lost 2 bases, and 9 bases lay between the germline ends. Here the CDR3 reads CASGPLHNTGELFF. DNA of the CDR3: TGTGCTAGTGGTCCCCTCCATAACACCGGGGAGCTGTTTTTT.